The 14 T cell receptor beta chains below come from one sample, sequenced in a study of CD8 T cells in Susac syndrome. An amount of RNA that ranged from roughly 0.45 to 1 ug was reverse transcribed with random hexamers. Each CDR3 protein gets one entry after TCRdb re-called the immunoSEQ multiplex PCR reads with MiXCR. The sample holds around 150,000 distinct CDR3 sequences, approximately 93% seen once. Sample: CD4+ T cells from PBMCs. These receptors originate from a human donor with multiple sclerosis.

This chain links TRBV5-1 with TRBJ2-7; possible D gene TRBD2, 5 bases. CDR3 length equals 14 residues. Germline V CDR1 and CDR2: SGHRS, YFSETQ. V dropped 4 bases and J dropped 3 bases, with 14 bases sitting between them. Written as DNA, the CDR3 is TGCGCCAGCAGCAGAACCCGGGCGGGCTACGAGCAGTACTTC. Translating it yields CASSRTRAGYEQYF. The full variable domain, in which reference TRBV5-1 and TRBJ2-7 provide the parts outside the CDR3, is KAGVTQTPRYLIKTRGQQVTLSCSPISGHRSVSWYQQTPGQGLQFLFEYFSETQRNKGNFPGRFSGRQFSNSRSEMNVSTLELGDSALYLCASSRTRAGYEQYFGPGTRLTVT.

The genes are TRBV29-1 and TRBJ2-3; D gene unclear. V lost 8 bases, J lost 2 bases, and 11 bases lay in between. The CDR3 loop spans 12 amino acids. Per the germline V gene, CDR1 is SQVTM and CDR2 is ANQGSEA. Here the CDR3 reads CSLAGNTDTQYF. The CDR3 bases are TGCAGCCTCGCAGGAAACACAGATACGCAGTATTTT.

The chain recombines TRBV30 with TRBJ2-2; no definite D call. Deletions cut 1 base from V and 2 bases from J, with 14 bases between. CDR3 length: 16 residues. Germline V gives CDR1 GTSNPN, CDR2 SVGIG (reference sequence). The CDR3 loop is CAWSGGIYRNTGELFF. The CDR3 DNA sequence: TGTGCCTGGAGTGGGGGAATTTATCGAAACACCGGGGAGCTGTTTTTT.

V and J are TRBV13 and TRBJ2-7, with 9 bases lining up with TRBD1. The germline V gene has CDR1 PRHDT and CDR2 FYEKMQ (reference sequence). J lost 11 bases, V lost 5 bases, and 13 bases had no gene match. The CDR3 is 14 amino acids. The CDR3: CASSNNRGRVEKYF. The CDR3 nucleotides are TGTGCCAGCAGCAACAACAGGGGGCGGGTTGAGAAGTACTTC.

The chain recombines TRBV15 with TRBJ1-2; perhaps TRBD1 as D (5 bases). Deletions cut 0 bases from V and 8 bases from J, with 13 bases between. This CDR3 spans 14 amino acids. Germline values: CDR1 LNHNV, CDR2 YYDKDF (reference sequence). For the CDR3, the DNA is TGTGCCACCAGCAGAGAAGAGGGGAGGGAGGGCTACACCTTC. It codes for CATSREEGREGYTF.

The V call is TRBV30, the J call TRBJ1-5; a weak D match, TRBD1 (6 bases). The CDR3 runs 13 residues. Trimming took 1 base from V and 6 from J, leaving 10 bases between them. Germline CDR1 and CDR2: GTSNPN and SVGIG (reference sequence). CDR3 protein: CAWSAQGFQPQHF. CDR3 in DNA: TGTGCCTGGAGTGCACAGGGTTTTCAGCCCCAGCATTTT. Supplemented by reference TRBV30 and TRBJ1-5, the full variable domain reads SQTIHQWPATLVQPVGSPLSLECTVEGTSNPNLYWYRQAAGRGLQLLFYSVGIGQISSEVPQNLSASRPQDRQFILSSKKLLLSDSGFYLCAWSAQGFQPQHFGDGTRLSIL.

The chain has TRBV5-1 and TRBJ2-3; D call uncertain. In germline, CDR1 is SGHRS, CDR2 YFSETQ. This CDR3 is 16 amino acids long. Trimming stripped 4 bases from V and 3 bases from J, with 18 bases between. The CDR3 DNA reads TGCGCCAGCAGCCGACCAGGCCCCGCGAGGACAGATACGCAGTATTTT. It yields the protein CASSRPGPARTDTQYF.

The chain joins TRBV19 to TRBJ2-3; 8 bases align to TRBD1. CDR1 is LNHDA and CDR2 is SQIVND in the germline V gene (reference sequence). V lost 7 bases, J lost 9 bases, and 9 bases stayed unmatched. The CDR3 sequence is 13 residues long. CDR3 loop: CASMSQRTGTQYF. The CDR3 bases are TGTGCCAGTATGAGTCAACGGACAGGGACGCAGTATTTT.

V usage is TRBV3-1 and J usage is TRBJ2-1; D remains ambiguous. The CDR3 runs to 12 residues. CDR1 is LGHDT and CDR2 is YNNKEL in the germline V gene (reference sequence). V lost 1 base, J lost 7 bases, and 5 bases lay in between. The chain's CDR3 is CASSQAGNEQFF. CDR3 nucleotide sequence: TGTGCCAGCAGCCAAGCCGGGAATGAGCAGTTCTTC.

V usage is TRBV6-5 and J usage is TRBJ1-2; D might be TRBD1 (6 bases). Germline V gene lookup returns CDR1 MNHEY and CDR2 SVGAGI. V was pared by 1 base and J by 0 bases, with 6 bases between. The CDR3 is made up of 14 amino acids. The CDR3 nucleotides are TGTGCCAGCAGTTACTGGACAGCTAACTATGGCTACACCTTC. Amino acid sequence: CASSYWTANYGYTF.

The chain has TRBV4-1 and TRBJ2-5, with D possibly called TRBD1 or TRBD2 (6 bases each). Deletions cut 2 bases from V and 3 bases from J, with 10 bases between. The CDR3 has 14 amino acids. Germline CDR1 and CDR2: MGHRA and YSYEKL. The CDR3 DNA reads TGCGCCAGCAGCCAACTTAGGGGGGAAGAGACCCAGTACTTC. Encoded protein: CASSQLRGEETQYF.

The V call is TRBV29-1, the J call TRBJ2-5, with 7 bases lining up with TRBD2. Unmatched junction bases numbered 4, after V lost 7 bases and J lost 2 bases. CDR3 size: 12 residues. The germline V gene has CDR1 SQVTM and CDR2 ANQGSEA. The CDR3 loop is CSGGGMQETQYF. The CDR3 DNA follows: TGCAGCGGGGGGGGGATGCAAGAGACCCAGTACTTC. Using reference TRBV29-1 and TRBJ2-5 for the parts outside the CDR3, the full variable domain is SAVISQKPSRDICQRGTSLTIQCQVDSQVTMMFWYRQQPGQSLTLIATANQGSEATYESGFVIDKFPISRPNLTFSTLTVSNMSPEDSSIYLCSGGGMQETQYFGPGTRLLVL.

The V call is TRBV6-2 or TRBV6-3, the J call TRBJ1-3; D is perhaps TRBD1 (5 bases). This CDR3 spans 10 amino acids. Germline V gives CDR1 MNHEY, CDR2 SVGEGT. Trimming cost V 8 bases and J 6 bases, with 5 bases left between them. The CDR3 DNA is TGTGCCAGCGGACAAAACACCATATATTTT. It encodes CASGQNTIYF.

This chain uses TRBV3-1 with TRBJ1-2; TRBD1 matches at 8 bases. The CDR3 runs 12 residues. Germline V lookup: CDR1 LGHDT, CDR2 YNNKEL (reference sequence). Unmatched junction bases numbered 4, after V lost 5 bases and J lost 8 bases. This CDR3 reads CASSSGTGGYTF. The CDR3 DNA reads TGTGCCAGCAGCTCCGGGACAGGAGGCTACACCTTC.